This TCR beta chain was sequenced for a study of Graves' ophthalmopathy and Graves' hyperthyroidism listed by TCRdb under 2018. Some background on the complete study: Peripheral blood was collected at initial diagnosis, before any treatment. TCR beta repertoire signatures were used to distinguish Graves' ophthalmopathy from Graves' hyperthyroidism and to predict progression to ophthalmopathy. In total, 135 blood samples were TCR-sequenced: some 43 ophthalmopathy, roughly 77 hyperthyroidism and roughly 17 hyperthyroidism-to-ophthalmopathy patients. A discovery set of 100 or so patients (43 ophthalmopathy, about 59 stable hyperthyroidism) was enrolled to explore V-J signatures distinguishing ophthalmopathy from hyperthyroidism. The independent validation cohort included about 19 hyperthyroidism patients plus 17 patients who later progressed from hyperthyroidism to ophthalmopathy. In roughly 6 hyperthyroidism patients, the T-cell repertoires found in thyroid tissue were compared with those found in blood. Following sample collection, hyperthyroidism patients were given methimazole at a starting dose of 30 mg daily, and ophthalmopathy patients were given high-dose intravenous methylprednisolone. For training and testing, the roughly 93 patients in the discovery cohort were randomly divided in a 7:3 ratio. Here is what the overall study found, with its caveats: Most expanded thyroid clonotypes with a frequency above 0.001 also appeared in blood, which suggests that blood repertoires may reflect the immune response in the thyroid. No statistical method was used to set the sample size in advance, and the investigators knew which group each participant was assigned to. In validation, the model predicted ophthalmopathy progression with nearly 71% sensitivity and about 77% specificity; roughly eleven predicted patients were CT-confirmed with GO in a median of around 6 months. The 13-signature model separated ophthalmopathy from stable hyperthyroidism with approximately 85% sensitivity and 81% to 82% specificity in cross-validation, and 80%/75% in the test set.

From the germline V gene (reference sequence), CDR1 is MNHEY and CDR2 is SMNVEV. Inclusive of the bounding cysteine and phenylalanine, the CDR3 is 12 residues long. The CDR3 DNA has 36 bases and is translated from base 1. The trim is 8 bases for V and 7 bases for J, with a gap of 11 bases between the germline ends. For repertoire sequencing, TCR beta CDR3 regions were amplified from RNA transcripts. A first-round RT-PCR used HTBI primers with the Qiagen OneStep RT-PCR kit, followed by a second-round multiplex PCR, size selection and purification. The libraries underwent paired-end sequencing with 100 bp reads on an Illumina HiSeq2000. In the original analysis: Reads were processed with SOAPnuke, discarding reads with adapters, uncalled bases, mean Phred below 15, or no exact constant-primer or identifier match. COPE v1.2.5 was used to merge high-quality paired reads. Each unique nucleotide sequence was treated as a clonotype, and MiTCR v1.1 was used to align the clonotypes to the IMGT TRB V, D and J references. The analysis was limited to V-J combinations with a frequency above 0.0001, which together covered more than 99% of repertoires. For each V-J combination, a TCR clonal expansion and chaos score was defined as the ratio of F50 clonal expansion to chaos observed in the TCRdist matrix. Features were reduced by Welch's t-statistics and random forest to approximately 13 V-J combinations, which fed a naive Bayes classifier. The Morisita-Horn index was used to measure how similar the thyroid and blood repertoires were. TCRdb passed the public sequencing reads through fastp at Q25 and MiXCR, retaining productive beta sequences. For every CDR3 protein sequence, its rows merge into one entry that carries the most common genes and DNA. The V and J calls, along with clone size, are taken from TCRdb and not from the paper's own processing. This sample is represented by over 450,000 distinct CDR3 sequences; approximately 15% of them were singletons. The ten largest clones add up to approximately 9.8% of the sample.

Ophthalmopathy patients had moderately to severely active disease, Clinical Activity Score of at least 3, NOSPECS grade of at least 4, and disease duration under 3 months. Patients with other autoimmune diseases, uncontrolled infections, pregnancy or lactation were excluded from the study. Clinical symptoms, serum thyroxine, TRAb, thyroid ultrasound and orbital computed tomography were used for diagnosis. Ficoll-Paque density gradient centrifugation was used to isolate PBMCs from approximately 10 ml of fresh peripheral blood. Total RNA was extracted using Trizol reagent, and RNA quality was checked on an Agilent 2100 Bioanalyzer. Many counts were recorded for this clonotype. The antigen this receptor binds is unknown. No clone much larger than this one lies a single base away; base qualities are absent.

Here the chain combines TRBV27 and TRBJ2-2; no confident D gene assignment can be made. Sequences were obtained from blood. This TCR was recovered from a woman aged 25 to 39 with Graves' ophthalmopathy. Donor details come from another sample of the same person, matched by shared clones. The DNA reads TGTGCCAGCTGGAAAGTGGGCGGGGAGCTGTTTTTT. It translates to CASWKVGGELFF.